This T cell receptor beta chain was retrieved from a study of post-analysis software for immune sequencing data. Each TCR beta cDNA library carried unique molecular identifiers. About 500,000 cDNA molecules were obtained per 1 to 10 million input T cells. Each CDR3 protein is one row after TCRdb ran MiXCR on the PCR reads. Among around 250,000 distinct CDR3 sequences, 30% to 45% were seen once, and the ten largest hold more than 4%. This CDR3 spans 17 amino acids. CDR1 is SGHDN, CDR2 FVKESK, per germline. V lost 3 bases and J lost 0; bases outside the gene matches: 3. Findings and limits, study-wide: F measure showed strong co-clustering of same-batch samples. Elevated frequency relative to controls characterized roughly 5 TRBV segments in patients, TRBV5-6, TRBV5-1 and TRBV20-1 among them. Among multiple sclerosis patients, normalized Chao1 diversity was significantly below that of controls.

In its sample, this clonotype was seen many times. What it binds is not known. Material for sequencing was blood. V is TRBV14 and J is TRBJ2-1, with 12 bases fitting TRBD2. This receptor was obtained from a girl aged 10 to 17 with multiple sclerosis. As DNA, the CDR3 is TGTGCCAGCAGCCATAAGGGACTAGCGGGCTCCTACAATGAGCAGTTCTTC. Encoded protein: CASSHKGLAGSYNEQFF. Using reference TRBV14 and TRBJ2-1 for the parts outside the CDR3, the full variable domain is EAGVTQFPSHSVIEKGQTVTLRCDPISGHDNLYWYRRVMGKEIKFLLHFVKESKQDESGMPNNRFLAERTGGTYSTLKVQPAELEDSGVYFCASSHKGLAGSYNEQFFGPGTRLTVL.